The source of this T cell receptor (beta chain) is a study of blood T cell repertoires in COVID-19. TCRdb's table, derived via immunoSEQ multiplex PCR, lists solely in-frame clones and lacks some. The data show 130,000 or so clones, over 80% seen once. The CDR3 runs 13 residues. V lost 5 bases to trimming and J lost 3 bases; unmatched junction nucleotides: 2. CDR1 is MDHEN, CDR2 SYDVKM, per germline. The source of this sequence is a man aged 30-40 years with COVID-19, enrolled during active disease. Sequenced input: peripheral blood. This chain joins TRBV28 and TRBJ2-7, with TRBD1 matching 9 bases. The CDR3 DNA reads TGTGCCAGCAGTGGACAGGGGTACTACGAGCAGTACTTC. It is translated as CASSGQGYYEQYF.